Below are 20 T cell receptor beta chains sequenced from a single sample in a study of tumor-infiltrating lymphocytes in primary liver carcinoma. From approximately 550 ng of total RNA, TCR beta-specific cDNA was reverse-transcribed using a constant-region primer. Amplification in three nested multiplex PCR rounds with slightly modified ARM-PCR gave rise to TCR beta libraries. Two initial PCR rounds of roughly 10 cycles each paired TRBV1-TRBV30 forward primers with a C-beta reverse primer. TCRdb called the multiplex PCR reads again in MiXCR, with one record for every CDR3 protein. Among 100,000 to 150,000 distinct CDR3 sequences listed, 64% were seen once. Co-extraction of RNA and DNA was performed on about 19-33 mg of unsorted bulk tissue. The sequenced material came from liver tumor tissue from sampling region 3. Noted subset: tumor region T3, left-lateral pole. These receptor sequences come from a woman aged 55-75 years with primary liver carcinoma and hepatitis B virus infection.

Worth noting for this clonotype: Germline and junction disagree at one end, which may indicate a read error. This chain links TRBV29-1 with TRBJ2-1, with D tentatively TRBD2 (5 bases). The CDR3 runs to 13 residues. Germline V gene sequence: CDR1 SQVTM, CDR2 ANQGSEA. The CDR3: CSVAESTRNEQFF. For the CDR3, the DNA is TGTAGCGTTGCAGAATCAACACGGAATGAGCAGTTCTTC.

This clonotype came up a few times. The chain couples TRBV7-3 to TRBJ2-5; 10 nucleotides agree with TRBD2. Trimming removed 0 bases from V and 5 bases from J; junction bases left unmatched: 15. The CDR3 runs to 19 residues. The germline V gene has CDR1 SGHTA and CDR2 FQGTGA. The CDR3 sequence is CASSLTGGVLAGAQETQYF. CDR3 coding DNA: TGTGCCAGCAGCTTAACGGGGGGTGTGCTAGCGGGAGCCCAGGAGACCCAGTACTTC.

With respect to this clonotype: At one boundary the junction diverges from the germline segment, which might be a read error. The CDR3: CASSENGRDSYEQYF. In DNA form, the CDR3 reads TGTGCCAGCAGTGAGAACGGGAGGGACTCCTATGAGCAGTACTTC. The genes are TRBV6-1 and TRBJ2-7; 8 nucleotides agree with TRBD2. The CDR3 runs to 15 residues. Germline values: CDR1 MNHNS, CDR2 SASEGT.

About this clonotype: The junction shows a germline mismatch at one end, possibly a read error. The chain has TRBV10-3 and TRBJ2-3; TRBD2 is a possible D gene (6 bases). The CDR3 extends over 14 amino acids. The germline V gene has CDR1 ENHRY and CDR2 SYGVKD. The CDR3 spells CAISERANIDTRYF. CDR3 nucleotide sequence: TGTGCCATTTCGGAGCGGGCGAATATAGATACGCGGTATTTT.

As to this clonotype: A read error may account for a junction end that differs from germline. The DNA of the CDR3 is TGCACCAGCAGTCAGGATAGCGATCAGCCTCAGCATTTT. This codes for CTSSQDSDQPQHF. The rearrangement uses TRBV10-1 and TRBJ1-5, with unresolved D. The germline gives CDR1 WNHNN, CDR2 SYGVQD (reference sequence). The CDR3 spans 13 residues.

The rearrangement links TRBV11-2 to TRBJ2-5; TRBD2 matches at 8 bases. The V gene end was trimmed by 11 bases and the J gene end by 1 base; junction bases not matched to a gene: 12. In germline, CDR1 is SGHAT, CDR2 FQNNGV. The CDR3 totals 15 residues. The CDR3 nucleotides read TGTGCCGGCAACTTAAGGCTAGCGGGCCAAGAGACCCAGTACTTC. Encoded protein: CAGNLRLAGQETQYF.

This sequence joins TRBV11-1 and TRBJ2-2; D not resolved. V shed 9 bases and J shed 8 bases, with 19 bases lying between them. CDR1 SGHAT and CDR2 FQDESV come from the germline V gene (reference sequence). The CDR3 runs 14 residues. The CDR3 region is CASRPSLDSGELFF. CDR3 coding DNA: TGTGCCAGTAGACCCAGCCTTGACTCAGGGGAGCTGTTTTTT.

This clonotype was detected ten times or more. The V gene is TRBV28, the J gene TRBJ2-1; D is uncertain. The germline V gene encodes CDR1 MDHEN and CDR2 SYDVKM. V was clipped by 6 bases and J by 0 bases, with 12 bases between them. This CDR3 region has 15 residues. The CDR3 loop reads CASSPDSGSYNEQFF. CDR3 DNA: TGTGCCAGCAGCCCAGACTCTGGCTCCTACAATGAGCAGTTCTTC. The entire variable domain, with the rest obtained from reference TRBV28 and TRBJ2-1, is as follows: DVKVTQSSRYLVKRTGEKVFLECVQDMDHENMFWYRQDPGLGLRLIYFSYDVKMKEKGDIPEGYSVSREKKERFSLILESASTNQTSMYLCASSPDSGSYNEQFFGPGTRLTVL.

Turning to this clonotype: The CDR3 does not close with the conserved phenylalanine or tryptophan, likely indicating a read error. V is TRBV11-2 and J is TRBJ2-3; no definite D call. With 1 base removed from V and 4 bases from J, the gap between germline ends came to 18 bases. This CDR3 spans 17 amino acids. Looked up from germline, CDR1 is SGHAT and CDR2 is FQNNGV. The CDR3 DNA sequence: TGTGCCAGCAGCTTAGGGGAACTAACGTACACGCCAGATACGCAGTATTTG. Translation: CASSLGELTYTPDTQYL.

In the case of this clonotype: Mismatch with germline at one junction end may stem from a read error. In DNA form, the CDR3 reads TGTGCCAGCGGTTACCGGGGGCTACAGAGTAAAGGGCAGTACTTC. It codes for CASGYRGLQSKGQYF. The V call is TRBV6-5, the J call TRBJ2-7; D may correspond to TRBD1 or TRBD2 (6 bases each). Per the germline V gene, CDR1 is MNHEY and CDR2 is SVGAGI. The CDR3 has 15 residues.

There are a few counts of this clonotype. The rearrangement joins TRBV12-3 or TRBV12-4 to TRBJ2-5, with TRBD1 matching over 10 bases. This CDR3 contains 14 residues. The junction had 8 bases not matched to a gene; V was cut back by 6 bases and J by 7 bases. CDR3: CASSGQGGWWTQYF. The DNA for the CDR3 is TGTGCCAGCAGCGGACAGGGGGGTTGGTGGACCCAGTACTTC.

About this clonotype itself: One end of the junction fails to match germline, which may point to a read error. The V and J genes are TRBV20-1 and TRBJ1-5, with 8 bases identical to TRBD1. The CDR3 has 16 amino acids. Germline-derived CDR1 and CDR2 are DFQATT and SNEGSKA (reference sequence). CDR3 residues: CSARDGQGWSSQPQHF. In nucleotides, the CDR3 is TGCAGTGCTAGAGACGGACAGGGTTGGAGCAGTCAGCCCCAGCATTTT.

This clonotype was observed many times. The chain recombines TRBV28 with TRBJ1-5, with D perhaps matching TRBD1 (6 bases). This CDR3 is built from 17 residues. V was pared by 7 bases and J by 0 bases, with 19 bases between. Germline lookup yields CDR1 MDHEN and CDR2 SYDVKM. CDR3 coding DNA: TGTGCCAGCATGGAGGGGGATCGGAGGGATAGCAATCAGCCCCAGCATTTT. Amino acids: CASMEGDRRDSNQPQHF. The complete variable domain, with remaining parts taken from reference TRBV28 and TRBJ1-5, reads DVKVTQSSRYLVKRTGEKVFLECVQDMDHENMFWYRQDPGLGLRLIYFSYDVKMKEKGDIPEGYSVSREKKERFSLILESASTNQTSMYLCASMEGDRRDSNQPQHFGDGTRLSIL.

For this clonotype: This may be a read error: a much more frequent sequence differs by one nucleotide. This chain joins TRBV12-3 or TRBV12-4 and TRBJ1-3, with D uncertain. V dropped 6 bases and J dropped 5 bases, with 14 bases sitting between them. The CDR3 totals 14 residues. CDR3 bases: TGTGCCAGCAGCCGTCGTAATGGTAGAAACACCATATATTTT. Protein product: CASSRRNGRNTIYF.

With regard to this clonotype: Just one base apart from a much larger clone, this may be a read error. V usage is TRBV7-3 and J usage is TRBJ2-5, with D possibly matching TRBD2 (6 bases). This CDR3 spans 14 amino acids. Germline CDR1 SGHTA, CDR2 FQGTGA. The CDR3 here is CATSPDGSTKTQYF. In nucleotides, the CDR3 is TGTGCCACCAGCCCTGACGGGAGTACAAAGACCCAGTACTTC.

This clonotype showed up just once. Lacking the conserved final phenylalanine or tryptophan, this CDR3 likely reflects a read error. The chain combines TRBV9 with TRBJ2-1; TRBD2 matches at 11 bases. V trimming: 8 bases; J trimming: 3 bases; junction bases outside the gene matches: 13. CDR1 and CDR2 (germline): SGDLS, YYNGEE. This CDR3 has 17 residues. In DNA form, the CDR3 reads TGTGCCAGGAGCAGCGGCGTGGGGACTAGCGGCTACAATGAGCAGTTCTTA. It yields the protein CARSSGVGTSGYNEQFL.

Details on this clonotype: Mismatch with germline at one junction end may stem from a read error. This chain uses TRBV4-2 with TRBJ2-3; the D call may be TRBD1 or TRBD2 (6 bases each). Germline values: CDR1 LGHNA, CDR2 YNFKEQ. The CDR3 is 15 residues long. CDR3 loop: CASNQGGLTEGTQYF. Written as DNA, the CDR3 is TGTGCCAGCAACCAAGGGGGACTGACCGAAGGTACGCAGTATTTT.

As concerns this clonotype: An end of the junction differs from the germline gene, which may be a read error. V and J are TRBV29-1 and TRBJ1-2, with TRBD1 as a possible D gene (5 bases). The CDR3 sequence is 12 residues long. Germline V lookup: CDR1 SQVTM, CDR2 ANQGSEA. This CDR3 is CRVVGPDYGYTF. The CDR3, as DNA: TGCAGAGTTGTGGGGCCAGACTATGGCTACACCTTC.

This clonotype was counted between two and nine times. The junction departs from the called germline gene at one end, perhaps through a read error. This chain links TRBV6-6 with TRBJ1-2; D is possibly TRBD1 (5 bases). The CDR3 covers 13 residues. The V gene's germline CDR1 is MNHNY and CDR2 SVGAGI (reference sequence). The CDR3 DNA is TGTGCCAGCAGTTACGGGAATAGGGGCGGCTACAGCTTC. Translating it yields CASSYGNRGGYSF.

This clonotype ranks as medium-sized. The gene calls are TRBV12-3 or TRBV12-4 and TRBJ2-3; tentatively, D is TRBD1 or TRBD2 (5 bases each). Trimming left V 4 bases short and J 6 bases short, with 5 bases between. CDR3 length: 11 amino acids. CDR3 nucleotide sequence: TGTGCCAGCAGTTGGGGGGATACGCAGTATTTT. This codes for CASSWGDTQYF.